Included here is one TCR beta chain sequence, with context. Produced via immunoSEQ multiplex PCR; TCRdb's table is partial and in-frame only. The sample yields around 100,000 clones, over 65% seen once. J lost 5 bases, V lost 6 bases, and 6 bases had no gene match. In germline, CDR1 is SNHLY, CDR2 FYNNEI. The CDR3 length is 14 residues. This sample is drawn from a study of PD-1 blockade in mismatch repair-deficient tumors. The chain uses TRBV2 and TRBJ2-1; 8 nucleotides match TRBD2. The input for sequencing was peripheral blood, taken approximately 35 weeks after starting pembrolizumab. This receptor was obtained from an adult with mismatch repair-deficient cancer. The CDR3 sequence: CASRMGLGDNEQFF. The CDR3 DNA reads TGTGCCAGCAGGATGGGACTAGGGGACAATGAGCAGTTCTTC.